This is a list of T cell receptor beta chains from one sample in a study of T cells expressing NK-cell markers. From its re-call of the 5' RACE reads, TCRdb lists each CDR3 protein once, without DNA. The table lists over 150,000 distinct CDR3 sequences, with around a third in the top ten. Material: blood T cells: a sorted CD56 or NKG2C T cell subset, CD4+ or CD8+ T cells, or bulk PBMC T cells (not recorded which). Source of these receptors: a woman between 50 and 59 years old in good health. Each CDR3 is given with its conserved first and last residue. Fields, in order: J gene, V gene, CDR3 protein.

j_gene: TRBJ2-3
v_gene: TRBV10-2
CDR3aa: CASSGIRGDTQYF

j_gene: TRBJ2-1
v_gene: TRBV7-9
CDR3aa: CASSPPRTSSYNEQFF

j_gene: TRBJ2-5
v_gene: TRBV19
CDR3aa: CATSGTSGSIEETQYF

j_gene: TRBJ2-2
v_gene: TRBV5-1
CDR3aa: CASKVELPDTGELFF

j_gene: TRBJ2-3
v_gene: TRBV28
CDR3aa: CASSRREFGTDTQYF

j_gene: TRBJ2-3
v_gene: TRBV15
CDR3aa: CATSRGSGSAANTQYF

j_gene: TRBJ2-1
v_gene: TRBV9
CDR3aa: CASSVGTVPQGDEQFF

j_gene: TRBJ1-2
v_gene: TRBV7-9
CDR3aa: CASSLAGTPSSGYTF

j_gene: TRBJ1-5
v_gene: TRBV4-2
CDR3aa: CASKPQRYSNQPQHF

j_gene: TRBJ2-5
v_gene: TRBV12-5
CDR3aa: CASGGAPGHQETQYF

j_gene: TRBJ2-1
v_gene: TRBV6-4
CDR3aa: CASSDSSYGKQFF

j_gene: TRBJ2-5
v_gene: TRBV27
CDR3aa: CASSSRRRDGAQKETQYF

j_gene: TRBJ2-7
v_gene: TRBV3-1
CDR3aa: CASSQPGLAYEQYF

j_gene: TRBJ2-1
v_gene: TRBV5-1
CDR3aa: CASSSYTLEQFF

j_gene: TRBJ2-2
v_gene: TRBV7-9
CDR3aa: CASSSRTGGNTGELFF

j_gene: TRBJ2-1
v_gene: TRBV24-1
CDR3aa: CATPTEWTSYNEQFF

j_gene: TRBJ1-1
v_gene: TRBV7-9
CDR3aa: CANVGQDSEAFF

j_gene: TRBJ2-3
v_gene: TRBV27
CDR3aa: CASTPPDNLGTDTQYF

j_gene: TRBJ1-4
v_gene: TRBV11-2
CDR3aa: CASSAAGLREEKLFF

j_gene: TRBJ2-1
v_gene: TRBV7-9
CDR3aa: CASSTTSGTYNEQFF

j_gene: TRBJ1-2
v_gene: TRBV6-2/TRBV6-3
CDR3aa: CASRPTIHTDTNYGYTF

j_gene: TRBJ2-3
v_gene: TRBV27
CDR3aa: CASSIGPLWSQYF

j_gene: TRBJ2-3
v_gene: TRBV20-1
CDR3aa: CSAPGLAGGSADTLYF

j_gene: TRBJ2-3
v_gene: TRBV5-1
CDR3aa: CASSPRLAGEVTDTQYF

j_gene: TRBJ1-1
v_gene: TRBV7-3
CDR3aa: CASSLVPGQVEAFF

j_gene: TRBJ2-3
v_gene: TRBV7-9
CDR3aa: CATRDSLTDTQYF

j_gene: TRBJ2-1
v_gene: TRBV5-1
CDR3aa: CASSLEGLAAPGGNEQFF

j_gene: TRBJ2-1
v_gene: TRBV10-3
CDR3aa: CAITQGGNEQFF

j_gene: TRBJ2-1
v_gene: TRBV11-3
CDR3aa: CASSLGFGTVNNEQFF

j_gene: TRBJ1-5
v_gene: TRBV27
CDR3aa: CASSSDRGSNQPQHF

j_gene: TRBJ1-4
v_gene: TRBV5-1
CDR3aa: CARQTYNEKLFF

j_gene: TRBJ2-3
v_gene: TRBV27
CDR3aa: CASSDPFTDTQYF

j_gene: TRBJ2-7
v_gene: TRBV6-2/TRBV6-3
CDR3aa: CASSYRSSEQYF

j_gene: TRBJ1-2
v_gene: TRBV5-1
CDR3aa: CASSGTGGYGYTF

j_gene: TRBJ2-2
v_gene: TRBV12-3/TRBV12-4
CDR3aa: CASTLSGVPPEMAGELFF

j_gene: TRBJ1-1
v_gene: TRBV18
CDR3aa: CASSPSGGGVNTEAFF

j_gene: TRBJ1-1
v_gene: TRBV7-9
CDR3aa: CASSLDPGTEAFF